Detailed here is one T cell receptor beta chain. Its specificity is not known. This sample stems from a study of vaccination and CD4 T cells after COVID-19. Study overall: A median of about 98 days (range 35 to 161) separated diagnosis from post-COVID sampling. Median time from second vaccine dose to sampling was around 72 days (14 to 241).

Sample treatment: roughly 10-day PBMC culture with coronavirus spike peptide pools or control peptides (ViraFEST assay). V lost 4 bases and J lost 2, with 17 bases in between. This CDR3 has 15 amino acids. The germline gives CDR1 DFQATT, CDR2 SNEGSKA (reference sequence). The Oncomine TCR Beta short-read assay sequenced DNA from cultured CD4+ T cells. From the PCR reads, TCRdb called clonotypes with MiXCR, one entry per CDR3 protein. The sample lists 7,000 to 9,000 distinct CDR3 sequences, around 50% occurring once. The sequencing sample was made of CD4+ T cells from blood, cultured in vitro. V is TRBV20-1 and J is TRBJ1-1; TRBD1 is a possible D gene (5 bases). This receptor was identified in a human donor who had recovered from COVID-19. CDR3 DNA: TGCAGTGCTACCAAGGGGACTTTTGGAAACACTGAAGCTTTCTTT. As protein: CSATKGTFGNTEAFF.